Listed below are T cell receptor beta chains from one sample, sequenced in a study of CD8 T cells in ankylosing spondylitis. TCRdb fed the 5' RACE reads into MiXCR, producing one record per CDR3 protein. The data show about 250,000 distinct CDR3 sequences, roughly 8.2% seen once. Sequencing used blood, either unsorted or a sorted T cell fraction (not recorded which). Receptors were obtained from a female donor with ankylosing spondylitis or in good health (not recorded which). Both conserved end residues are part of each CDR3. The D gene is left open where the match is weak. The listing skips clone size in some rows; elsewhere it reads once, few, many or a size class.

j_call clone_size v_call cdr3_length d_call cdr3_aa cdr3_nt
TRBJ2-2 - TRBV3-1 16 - CASSHLATVATGEQFF TGTGCCAGCAGCCATTTAGCGACAGTCGCAACCGGGGAGCAGTTTTTT
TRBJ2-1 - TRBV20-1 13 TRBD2 CSAPSLAGGEQFF TGCAGTGCTCCGAGTTTAGCGGGAGGCGAGCAGTTCTTC
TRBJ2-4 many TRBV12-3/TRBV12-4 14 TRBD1 CASSLTGGMDIQYF TGTGCCAGCAGTTTGACAGGGGGAATGGACATTCAGTACTTC
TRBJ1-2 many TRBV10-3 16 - CAIRGGGSSYLGGYTF TGTGCCATCAGGGGAGGAGGCAGTAGCTATCTGGGGGGCTACACCTTC
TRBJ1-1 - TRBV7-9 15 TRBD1 CASSQNRGWNTEAFF TGTGCCAGCAGTCAGAACAGGGGCTGGAACACTGAAGCTTTCTTT
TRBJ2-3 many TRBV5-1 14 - CASSREDGRDTQYF TGCGCCAGCAGCCGGGAAGACGGTAGGGATACGCAGTATTTT
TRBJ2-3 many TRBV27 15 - CASSPTHSSTDTQYF TGTGCCAGCAGTCCGACCCACAGCAGCACAGATACGCAGTATTTT
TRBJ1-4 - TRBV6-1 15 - CASSEQEAEGEKLFF TGTGCCAGCAGTGAACAGGAGGCCGAGGGCGAAAAACTGTTTTTT
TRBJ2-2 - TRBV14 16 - CASSQPIGTSTGELFF TGTGCCAGCAGCCAACCTATCGGGACTTCGACCGGGGAGCTGTTTTTT
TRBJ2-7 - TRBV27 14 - CASSFGGPDGEQYF TGTGCCAGCAGTTTTGGGGGCCCTGACGGCGAGCAGTACTTC
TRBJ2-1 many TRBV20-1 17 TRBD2 CSAPRGPSGGAVNEQFF TGCAGTGCTCCCCGGGGTCCTAGCGGGGGCGCCGTAAATGAGCAGTTCTTC
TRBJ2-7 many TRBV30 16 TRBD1 CAWSPRRGQGVYEQYF TGTGCCTGGAGTCCACGCCGCGGACAGGGGGTTTACGAGCAGTACTTC
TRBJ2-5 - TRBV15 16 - CVTSRGRQQYQETQYF TGTGTCACCAGCAGAGGGAGACAGCAGTACCAAGAGACCCAGTACTTC
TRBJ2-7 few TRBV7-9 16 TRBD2 CASSQSWRAGVDEQYF TGTGCCAGCAGCCAGTCTTGGCGAGCGGGAGTAGATGAGCAGTACTTC
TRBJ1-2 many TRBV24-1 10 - CATSGYGYTF TGTGCCACCAGTGGCTATGGCTACACCTTC
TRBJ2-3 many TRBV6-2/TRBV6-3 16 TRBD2 CASSYSQTSRPDTQYF TGTGCCAGCAGTTACTCCCAGACTAGCAGGCCAGATACGCAGTATTTT
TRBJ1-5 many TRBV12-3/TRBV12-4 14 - CASSPRQVGVAQHF TGTGCCAGCAGCCCCCGACAGGTTGGGGTGGCCCAGCATTTT
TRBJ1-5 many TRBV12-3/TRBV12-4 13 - CASSSGSNQPQHF TGTGCCAGCAGTTCCGGAAGCAATCAGCCCCAGCATTTT
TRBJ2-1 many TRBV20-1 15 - CSARDPQADYNEQFF TGCAGTGCTAGAGATCCGCAGGCGGACTACAATGAGCAGTTCTTC
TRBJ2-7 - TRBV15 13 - CATRQGPDYEQYF TGTGCCACCAGGCAGGGTCCAGACTACGAGCAGTACTTC
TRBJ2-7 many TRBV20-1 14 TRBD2 CSAIGRGSSYEQYF TGCAGTGCTATAGGGCGGGGGAGCTCCTACGAGCAGTACTTC
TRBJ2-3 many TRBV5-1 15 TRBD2 CASSTLAGEGDTQYF TGCGCCAGCAGCACACTAGCGGGAGAAGGAGATACGCAGTATTTT
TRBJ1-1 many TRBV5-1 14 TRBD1 CASSFAGQGAEAFF TGCGCCAGCAGCTTCGCGGGACAGGGGGCTGAAGCTTTCTTT
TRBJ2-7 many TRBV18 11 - CASSPEYEQYF TGTGCCAGCTCACCAGAATACGAGCAGTACTTC
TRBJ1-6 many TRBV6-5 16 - CASSYAPPGRNSPLHF TGTGCCAGCAGTTACGCTCCCCCTGGTAGGAATTCACCCCTCCACTTT